These 5 T cell receptor beta chains came from one sample sequenced in a study of graft-versus-host responses after intestinal transplantation. The data were produced by immunoSEQ multiplex PCR, yet TCRdb's version contains in-frame clones alone and is incomplete. The sample contains approximately 120,000 clones, approximately 92% of which appear only once. These TCRs' antigens remain unknown. This specimen was unstimulated CD4+ T cells sorted from spleen or lymph node cells, taken before intestinal transplant. These receptors came from a human donor who received an intestinal transplant.

This chain uses TRBV18 with TRBJ2-5; D uncertain. Germline CDR1 is KGHSH and CDR2 is LQKENI. V was shortened by 3 bases and J by 5 bases, with 4 bases between the two germline ends. The CDR3 spans 11 residues. The CDR3 bases are TGTGCCAGCTCACCTGATGAGACCCAGTACTTC. Amino acids: CASSPDETQYF.

V usage is TRBV9 and J usage is TRBJ1-1; no firm D call. Germline V CDR1 and CDR2: SGDLS, YYNGEE. Deletions cut 0 bases from V and 1 base from J, with 13 bases between. The CDR3 contains 16 residues. The CDR3 coding sequence is TGTGCCAGCAGCGTAGGAGGAGGCAGCGGGAACACTGAAGCTTTCTTT. This sequence encodes CASSVGGGSGNTEAFF.

The V and J genes are TRBV5-1 and TRBJ2-5, with a possible D match to TRBD2 (6 bases). With 3 bases removed from V and 5 bases from J, the gap between germline ends came to 14 bases. Germline V CDR1 and CDR2: SGHRS, YFSETQ. This CDR3 is built from 14 residues. CDR3: CASSWGRGKETQYF. The DNA of the CDR3 is TGCGCCAGCAGCTGGGGACGGGGGAAGGAGACCCAGTACTTC.

The chain employs TRBV5-1 and TRBJ1-1, with D possibly matching TRBD1 (6 bases). CDR3 length: 15 amino acids. The V gene's germline CDR1 is SGHRS and CDR2 YFSETQ. V lost 1 base to trimming and J lost 1 base, with 11 bases between them. The CDR3, as DNA: TGCGCCAGCAGCTTGTTCGGGGGCCGGAACACTGAAGCTTTCTTT. Protein: CASSLFGGRNTEAFF. Together with reference TRBV5-1 and TRBJ1-1, the CDR3 gives the full variable domain: KAGVTQTPRYLIKTRGQQVTLSCSPISGHRSVSWYQQTPGQGLQFLFEYFSETQRNKGNFPGRFSGRQFSNSRSEMNVSTLELGDSALYLCASSLFGGRNTEAFFGQGTRLTVV.

The V and J genes are TRBV23-1 and TRBJ1-1; tentative D call: TRBD1 (5 bases). TRBV23-1 is sorted into the ORF group, with uncertain function. V was cut by 5 bases and J by 4 bases, with 11 bases left in between. The CDR3 runs to 13 residues. This CDR3 is CASSLRQGTEAFF. The CDR3 nucleotides are TGCGCCAGCAGTTTGAGGCAGGGCACTGAAGCTTTCTTT.